Shown below are 20 T cell receptor beta chains from a single sample sequenced in a study of T cells after yellow fever vaccination. TCRdb reprocessed the 5' RACE reads with MiXCR, giving one entry per CDR3 protein. The repertoire consists of around 50,000 distinct CDR3 sequences, with more than 6% occurring once and the leading ten covering roughly a tenth. The sequences come from PBMCs, either bulk or a sorted T-cell subset (CD4+, CD8+, memory, or dextramer-sorted; not recorded which), collected 45 days after the yellow fever booster vaccination. These receptors all come from a man in his thirties or forties who received the YFV17D yellow fever vaccine.

V and J are TRBV29-1 and TRBJ1-5; D is unresolved. Germline CDR1 and CDR2: SQVTM and ANQGSEA. V dropped 4 bases and J dropped 0 bases, with 34 bases sitting between them. This CDR3 spans 22 amino acids. DNA for the CDR3: TGCAGCGTTGTTTCCTCCCACCCCCTTCGCCATACCGACACAACTAGCAATCAGCCCCAGCATTTT. Its protein is CSVVSSHPLRHTDTTSNQPQHF.

In this sample, this clonotype turned up a few times. The chain joins TRBV3-1 to TRBJ2-2; 8 nucleotides agree with TRBD1. Germline CDR1 and CDR2: LGHDT and YNNKEL (reference sequence). The V and J ends lost 4 bases and 4 bases, in that order; junction bases with no gene match: 5. The CDR3 loop spans 15 amino acids. CDR3 in DNA: TGTGCCAGCAGCCGCGACAGGGGAGTCACCGGGGAGCTGTTTTTT. Protein sequence: CASSRDRGVTGELFF.

In its sample, this clonotype was seen many times. CDR3 loop: CASSYPIEGSYEQYF. In DNA, the CDR3 is TGTGCCAGCAGCTACCCCATCGAGGGCTCCTACGAGCAGTACTTC. The chain employs TRBV7-2 and TRBJ2-7; tentative D call: TRBD2 (5 bases). Germline lookup yields CDR1 SGHTA and CDR2 FQGNSA. Trimming took 4 bases from V and 0 from J, leaving 13 bases between them. The CDR3 contains 15 residues.

This clonotype has just a few counts. The chain employs TRBV7-8 and TRBJ2-7; no reliable D call. CDR1 and CDR2 from the germline V gene are SGHVS and FQNEAQ. CDR3 length: 12 amino acids. V was clipped by 3 bases and J by 4 bases, with 7 bases between them. The CDR3: CASSFVEYEQYF. The CDR3 nucleotides are TGTGCCAGCAGCTTTGTGGAGTACGAGCAGTACTTC.

The chain joins TRBV4-3 to TRBJ2-1; 12 bases map to TRBD2. This CDR3 has 15 amino acids. The V gene end was trimmed by 7 bases and the J gene end by 7 bases; junction bases not matched to a gene: 8. CDR1 and CDR2 from the germline V gene are LGHNA and YSLEER. The DNA of the CDR3 is TGCGCCAGCACGCTAGCGGGAGGGCCACAGAATGAGCAGTTCTTC. Its protein product is CASTLAGGPQNEQFF.

This clonotype was seen repeatedly, ten times or more. V usage is TRBV7-2 and J usage is TRBJ2-1; D remains ambiguous. The V end lost 2 bases, the J end lost 5 bases, and 4 bases lay between the germline ends. Germline V CDR1 and CDR2: SGHTA, FQGNSA. The CDR3 extends over 12 amino acids. The CDR3 is CASSLTHNEQFF. Written as DNA, the CDR3 is TGTGCCAGCAGCTTAACCCACAATGAGCAGTTCTTC.

This clonotype occurred many times. The gene calls are TRBV12-3 or TRBV12-4 and TRBJ1-1, with 9 bases identical to TRBD1. The junction had 9 bases not matched to a gene; V was cut back by 6 bases and J by 4 bases. The CDR3 has 15 amino acids. The CDR3, as DNA: TGTGCCAGCAGAACTACAGGGGGCCTCGGCACTGAAGCTTTCTTT. Protein product: CASRTTGGLGTEAFF.

This clonotype was observed many times. The chain has TRBV7-8 and TRBJ2-2; possible D gene TRBD1, 7 bases. Germline CDR1 is SGHVS and CDR2 is FQNEAQ. CDR3 length: 18 amino acids. V was trimmed by 3 bases and J by 2 bases, leaving 19 bases between them. This CDR3 reads CASSLRIGGGVNTGELFF. The CDR3 nucleotides are TGTGCCAGCAGCTTGCGGATCGGAGGGGGCGTTAACACCGGGGAGCTGTTTTTT.

Only a few counts were recorded for this clonotype. The chain has TRBV5-6 and TRBJ2-4; D tentatively fits TRBD1 or TRBD2 (6 bases each). There are 15 residues in the CDR3. Germline V CDR1 and CDR2: SGHDT, YYEEEE. Trimming took off 0 bases at V and 7 bases at J, with 14 bases between the two ends. The CDR3 sequence: CASSLGGGPGNIQYF. CDR3 DNA: TGTGCCAGCAGCTTGGGAGGGGGGCCGGGGAACATTCAGTACTTC. Full variable domain (rest looked up from reference TRBV5-6 and TRBJ2-4): DAGVTQSPTHLIKTRGQQVTLRCSPKSGHDTVSWYQQALGQGPQFIFQYYEEEERQRGNFPDRFSGHQFPNYSSELNVNALLLGDSALYLCASSLGGGPGNIQYFGAGTRLSVL.

The chain links TRBV5-5 to TRBJ2-2; 10 nucleotides align to TRBD2. With V trimmed by 4 bases and J by 3 bases, 6 bases remained unmatched. CDR3 length equals 16 residues. Germline CDR1 reads SGHKS; CDR2 reads YYEKEE (reference sequence). In DNA, the CDR3 is TGTGCCAGCAGCCCAATAGCGGGAGGTCACACCGGGGAGCTGTTTTTT. Translation: CASSPIAGGHTGELFF.

The chain carries TRBV4-2 and TRBJ2-7, with 11 bases aligning to TRBD2. Germline V gene lookup returns CDR1 LGHNA and CDR2 YNFKEQ. The J segment lost 2 bases and the V segment lost 1 base, leaving 4 bases of the junction unmatched. The CDR3 is 16 amino acids. In DNA form, the CDR3 reads TGTGCCAGCAGCCAAGGAACGGGACTAGCGGCCTACGAGCAGTACTTC. As protein: CASSQGTGLAAYEQYF.

This clonotype has ten or more counts. The chain couples TRBV12-3 or TRBV12-4 to TRBJ1-5, with a weak D call TRBD1 (5 bases). V was pared by 5 bases and J by 0 bases, with 8 bases between. This CDR3 region has 14 residues. DNA for the CDR3: TGTGCCAGCAGTCGGACACATAGCAATCAGCCCCAGCATTTT. This sequence encodes CASSRTHSNQPQHF.

Concerning this clonotype itself: This sequence may be a read error, since a much larger clone differs from it by one base. This chain connects TRBV12-3 or TRBV12-4 to TRBJ2-2; tentatively, D is TRBD1 or TRBD2 (5 bases each). Trimming stripped 7 bases from V and 7 bases from J, with 16 bases between. The CDR3 extends over 14 amino acids. CDR3 residues: CASTPGTAHGELFF. The CDR3 DNA sequence: TGTGCCAGCACCCCAGGGACCGCGCACGGGGAGCTGTTTTTT.

This clonotype was observed many times. The chain recombines TRBV12-3 or TRBV12-4 with TRBJ2-6, with D hard to call. Trimming pared 2 bases from V and 0 bases from J, leaving 5 bases between. CDR3 length: 15 residues. The CDR3 DNA reads as TGTGCCAGCAGTTTAAGTGGCTCTGGGGCCAACGTCCTGACTTTC. Amino acids: CASSLSGSGANVLTF.

The sample holds a few counts of this clonotype. Here the CDR3 DNA reads TGTGCCAGCAGTTCCCCAGTGGCGGGACGGGTGAATGAGCAGTTCTTC. The encoded protein is CASSSPVAGRVNEQFF. V and J are TRBV6-5 and TRBJ2-1, with D possibly TRBD2 on 6 matching bases. The CDR3 extends over 16 amino acids. Germline V gene sequence: CDR1 MNHEY, CDR2 SVGAGI. V was shortened by 4 bases and J by 7 bases, with 20 bases between the two germline ends.

This clonotype was observed many times. J is TRBJ2-3 and V is TRBV20-1; 9 nucleotides align to TRBD2. V dropped 2 bases and J dropped 6; count of bases not matched to a gene: 6. This CDR3 region has 14 residues. Germline CDR1 reads DFQATT; CDR2 reads SNEGSKA (reference sequence). The CDR3, as DNA: TGCAGTGCTAGACGCGGGAGGGCCTCGGATACGCAGTATTTT. This encodes CSARRGRASDTQYF.

In nucleotides, the CDR3 is TGTGCCAGCAGCTTGGGACCAGCAGATACGCAGTATTTT. This encodes CASSLGPADTQYF. The chain uses TRBV7-2 and TRBJ2-3; D is possibly TRBD1 or TRBD2 (5 bases each). Germline V CDR1 and CDR2: SGHTA, FQGNSA. Trimming removed 3 bases from V and 4 bases from J, with 8 bases in between. CDR3 length equals 13 residues. The whole variable domain, remainder taken from reference TRBV7-2 and TRBJ2-3, is GAGVSQSPSNKVTEKGKDVELRCDPISGHTALYWYRQSLGQGLEFLIYFQGNSAPDKSGLPSDRFSAERTGGSVSTLTIQRTQQEDSAVYLCASSLGPADTQYFGPGTRLTVL.

In this sample, this clonotype turned up many times. In DNA form, the CDR3 reads TGTGCCAGCAGCCAAGTTTCTAATGAAAAACTGTTTTTT. This codes for CASSQVSNEKLFF. The V and J genes are TRBV3-1 and TRBJ1-4; unclear D gene. Deletions cut 1 base from V and 3 bases from J, with 3 bases between. This CDR3 spans 13 amino acids. CDR1 LGHDT and CDR2 YNNKEL come from the germline V gene (reference sequence).

This chain links TRBV21-1 with TRBJ2-5; TRBD1, as called in the table, went unchecked against the DNA. TRBV21-1 is recorded as a pseudogene. This CDR3 contains 19 residues. The CDR3 coding sequence is TGTGCCAGCAGCAAAGAGTTTGCGGGAGGGGGCGGCAATACGGAGACCCAGTACTTC. Protein: CASSKEFAGGGGNTETQYF.

This clonotype occurred many times. The J gene is TRBJ1-4, the V gene TRBV7-2; D not certain. The CDR3 runs to 15 residues. Germline-derived CDR1 and CDR2 are SGHTA and FQGNSA. V lost 1 base, J lost 8 bases, and 14 bases lay in between. CDR3 nucleotide sequence: TGTGCCAGCAGCTTAGGAGAGGTGGGATACGAAAAACTGTTTTTT. It specifies CASSLGEVGYEKLFF.